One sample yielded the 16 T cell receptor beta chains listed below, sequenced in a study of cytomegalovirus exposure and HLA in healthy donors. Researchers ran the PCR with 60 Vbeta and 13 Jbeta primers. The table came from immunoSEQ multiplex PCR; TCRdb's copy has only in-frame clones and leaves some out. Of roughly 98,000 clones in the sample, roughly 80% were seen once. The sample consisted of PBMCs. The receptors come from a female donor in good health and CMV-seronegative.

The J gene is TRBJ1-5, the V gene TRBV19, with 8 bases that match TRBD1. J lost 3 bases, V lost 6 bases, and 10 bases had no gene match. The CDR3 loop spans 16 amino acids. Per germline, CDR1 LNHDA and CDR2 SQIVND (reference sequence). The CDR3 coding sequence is TGTGCCAGTAGACTTCTAGACAGGGGAGTCAATCAGCCCCAGCATTTT. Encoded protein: CASRLLDRGVNQPQHF.

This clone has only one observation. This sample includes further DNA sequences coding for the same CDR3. This CDR3 is CASSSGQGTDTQYF. The CDR3, as DNA: TGTGCCAGCAGTTCGGGACAGGGCACAGATACGCAGTATTTT. This chain links TRBV7-3 with TRBJ2-3; 8 nucleotides align to TRBD1. V shed 6 bases, J shed 1 base, and the junction held 3 bases outside the gene matches. Germline-derived CDR1 and CDR2 are SGHTA and FQGTGA. CDR3 size: 14 residues.

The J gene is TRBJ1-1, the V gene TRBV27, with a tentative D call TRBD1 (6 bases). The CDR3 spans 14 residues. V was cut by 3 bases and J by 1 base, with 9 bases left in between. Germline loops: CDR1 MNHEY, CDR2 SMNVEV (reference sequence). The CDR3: CASSFTGTNTEAFF. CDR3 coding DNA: TGTGCCAGCAGTTTTACAGGGACGAACACTGAAGCTTTCTTT.

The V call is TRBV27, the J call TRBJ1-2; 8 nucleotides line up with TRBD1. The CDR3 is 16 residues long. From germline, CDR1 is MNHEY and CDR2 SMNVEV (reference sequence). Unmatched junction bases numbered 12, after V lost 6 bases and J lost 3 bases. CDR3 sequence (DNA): TGTGCCAGCAGGCGCATCGGACAGGGAGAAGACTATGGCTACACCTTC. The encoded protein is CASRRIGQGEDYGYTF.

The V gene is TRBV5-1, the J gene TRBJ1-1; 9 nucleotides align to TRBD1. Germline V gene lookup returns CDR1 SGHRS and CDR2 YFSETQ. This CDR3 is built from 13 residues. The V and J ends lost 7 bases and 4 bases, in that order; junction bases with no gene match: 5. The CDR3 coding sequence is TGCGCCAGCGGACCGACAGGGGGCACTGAAGCTTTCTTT. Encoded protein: CASGPTGGTEAFF.

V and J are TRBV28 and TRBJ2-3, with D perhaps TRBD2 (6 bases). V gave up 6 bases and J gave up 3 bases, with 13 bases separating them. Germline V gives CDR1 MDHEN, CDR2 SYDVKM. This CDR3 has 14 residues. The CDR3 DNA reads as TGTGCCAGCAGCATCCGGGACTCAACAGATACGCAGTATTTT. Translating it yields CASSIRDSTDTQYF.

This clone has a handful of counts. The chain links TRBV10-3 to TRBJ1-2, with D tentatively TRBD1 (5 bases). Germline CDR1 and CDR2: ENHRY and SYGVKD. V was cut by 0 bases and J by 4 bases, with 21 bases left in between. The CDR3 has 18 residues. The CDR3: CAISESSYTAGGAYGYTF. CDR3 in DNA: TGTGCCATCAGTGAGTCGTCCTACACCGCCGGAGGGGCCTATGGCTACACCTTC.

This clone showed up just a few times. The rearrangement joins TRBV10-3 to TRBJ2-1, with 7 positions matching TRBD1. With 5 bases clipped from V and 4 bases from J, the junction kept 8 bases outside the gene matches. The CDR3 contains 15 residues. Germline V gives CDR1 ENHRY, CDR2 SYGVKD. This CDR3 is CAISTGTALYNEQFF. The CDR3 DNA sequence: TGTGCCATCAGTACCGGGACAGCGCTTTACAATGAGCAGTTCTTC.

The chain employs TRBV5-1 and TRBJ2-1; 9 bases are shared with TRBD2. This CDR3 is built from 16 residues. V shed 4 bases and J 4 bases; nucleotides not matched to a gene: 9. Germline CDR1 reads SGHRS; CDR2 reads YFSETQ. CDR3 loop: CASSPVGLAGYNEQFF. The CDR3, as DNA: TGCGCCAGCAGCCCCGTCGGTCTAGCGGGGTACAATGAGCAGTTCTTC.

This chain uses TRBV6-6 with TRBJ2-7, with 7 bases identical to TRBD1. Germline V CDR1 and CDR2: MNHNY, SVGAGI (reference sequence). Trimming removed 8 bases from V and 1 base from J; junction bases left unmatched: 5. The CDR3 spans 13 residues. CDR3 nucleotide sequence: TGTGCCAGCGCCGGGACAGTGTCCTACGAGCAGTACTTC. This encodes CASAGTVSYEQYF.

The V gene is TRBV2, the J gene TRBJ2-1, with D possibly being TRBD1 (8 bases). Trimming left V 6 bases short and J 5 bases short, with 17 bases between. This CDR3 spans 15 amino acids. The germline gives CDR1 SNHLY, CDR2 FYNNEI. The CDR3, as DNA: TGTGCCAGCAGGTACGGACAGGGACTAAACAATGAGCAGTTCTTC. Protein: CASRYGQGLNNEQFF.

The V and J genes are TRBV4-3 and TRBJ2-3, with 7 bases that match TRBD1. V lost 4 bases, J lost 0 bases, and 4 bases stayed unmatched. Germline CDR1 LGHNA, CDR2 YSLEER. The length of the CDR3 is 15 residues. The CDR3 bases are TGCGCCAGCAGCCCCGGACAGGTTAGCACAGATACGCAGTATTTT. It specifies CASSPGQVSTDTQYF.

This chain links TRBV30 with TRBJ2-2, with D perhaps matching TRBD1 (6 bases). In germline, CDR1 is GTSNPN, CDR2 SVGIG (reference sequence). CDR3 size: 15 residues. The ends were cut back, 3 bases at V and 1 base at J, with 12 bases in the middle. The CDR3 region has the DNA TGTGCCTGGAGACTGGCGGACAGGAACACCGGGGAGCTGTTTTTT. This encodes CAWRLADRNTGELFF.

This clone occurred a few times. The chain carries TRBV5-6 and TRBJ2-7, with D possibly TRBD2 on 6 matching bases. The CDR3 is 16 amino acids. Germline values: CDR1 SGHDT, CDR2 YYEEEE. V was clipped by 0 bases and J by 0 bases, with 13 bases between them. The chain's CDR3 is CASSLAGLGSSYEQYF. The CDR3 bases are TGTGCCAGCAGCTTGGCGGGACTCGGGAGCTCCTACGAGCAGTACTTC.

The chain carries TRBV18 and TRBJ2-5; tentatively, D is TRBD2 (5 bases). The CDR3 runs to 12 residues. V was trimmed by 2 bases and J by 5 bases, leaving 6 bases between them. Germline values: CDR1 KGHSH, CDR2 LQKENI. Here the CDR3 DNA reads TGTGCCAGCTCACCAACTAGGGAGACCCAGTACTTC. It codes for CASSPTRETQYF.

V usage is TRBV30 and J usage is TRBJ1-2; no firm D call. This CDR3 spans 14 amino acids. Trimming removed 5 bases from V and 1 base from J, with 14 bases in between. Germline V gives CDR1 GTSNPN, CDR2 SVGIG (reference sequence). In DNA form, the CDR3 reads TGTGCCTGGGCCGGTTCGAGGAGTAACTATGGCTACACCTTC. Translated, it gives CAWAGSRSNYGYTF. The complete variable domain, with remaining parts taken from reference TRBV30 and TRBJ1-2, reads SQTIHQWPATLVQPVGSPLSLECTVEGTSNPNLYWYRQAAGRGLQLLFYSVGIGQISSEVPQNLSASRPQDRQFILSSKKLLLSDSGFYLCAWAGSRSNYGYTFGSGTRLTVV.